Listed below are T cell receptor beta chains from one sample, sequenced in a study of patients and donors after allogeneic stem cell transplantation. Using its own MiXCR run on the RT-PCR reads, TCRdb lists one record per CDR3 protein. The sample yields roughly 940,000 distinct CDR3 sequences, 18% seen once. Sequences were obtained from blood, either unsorted or a sorted T cell fraction (not recorded which). The receptors were sampled from a human donor who was either an allogeneic HSCT recipient or a stem cell or donor lymphocyte infusion donor (not recorded which). It is not recorded whose cells these are; they may come from a transplant donor. The conserved cysteine and the conserved F or W are not part of the CDR3 here.

TRBJ1-2 TRBV4-2 ASTDPMGRAMGGYT
TRBJ2-1 TRBV4-1 ASSQVIVREEQF
TRBJ2-5 TRBV4-3 ASSQDTGQETQY
TRBJ1-2 TRBV20-1 SASGGGDYGYT
TRBJ2-7 TRBV5-6 ASSLDSGGGYEQY
TRBJ2-3 TRBV20-1 SARSLYDDTQY
TRBJ1-5 TRBV20-1 SAPGTGRGEPQH
TRBJ1-2 TRBV5-1 ASSQTGWGGGNGYT
TRBJ1-5 TRBV5-1 ASSQGAGSNQPQH
TRBJ1-1 TRBV4-1 ASSPLGPGFAEAF
TRBJ1-1 TRBV6-2/TRBV6-3 ASTQGSTPGRRNTEAF
TRBJ2-3 TRBV5-1 ASSLETGAFTDTQY
TRBJ1-5 TRBV27 ASSLSGDRPQH
TRBJ2-7 TRBV12-3/TRBV12-4 ASSSSGTDQYYEQY
TRBJ1-4 TRBV7-2 ACSLRGATNEKLF
TRBJ1-1 TRBV4-3 ASSQTGRAF
TRBJ1-2 TRBV9 ASRRGGSDGYT